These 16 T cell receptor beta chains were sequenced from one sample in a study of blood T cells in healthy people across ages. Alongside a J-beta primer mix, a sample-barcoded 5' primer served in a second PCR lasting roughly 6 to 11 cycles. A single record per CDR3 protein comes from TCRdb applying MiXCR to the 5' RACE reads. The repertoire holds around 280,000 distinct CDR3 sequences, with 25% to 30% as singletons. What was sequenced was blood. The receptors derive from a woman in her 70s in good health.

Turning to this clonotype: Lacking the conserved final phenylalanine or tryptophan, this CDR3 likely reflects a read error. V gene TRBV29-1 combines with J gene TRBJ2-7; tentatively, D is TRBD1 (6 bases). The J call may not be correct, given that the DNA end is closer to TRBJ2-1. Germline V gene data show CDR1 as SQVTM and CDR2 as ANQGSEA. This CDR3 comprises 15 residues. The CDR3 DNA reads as TGCAGCGTTGGGGGCCTACAGGGATCAAACAATGAGCAGTTCCTC. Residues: CSVGGLQGSNNEQFL.

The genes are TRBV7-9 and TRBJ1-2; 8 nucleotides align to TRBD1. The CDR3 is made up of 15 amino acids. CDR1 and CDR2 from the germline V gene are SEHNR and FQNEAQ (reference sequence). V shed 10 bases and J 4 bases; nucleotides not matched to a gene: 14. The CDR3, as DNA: TGTGCCATCAGTGAGTCCCCAGGGACAGGCTATGGCTACACCTTC. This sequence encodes CAISESPGTGYGYTF.

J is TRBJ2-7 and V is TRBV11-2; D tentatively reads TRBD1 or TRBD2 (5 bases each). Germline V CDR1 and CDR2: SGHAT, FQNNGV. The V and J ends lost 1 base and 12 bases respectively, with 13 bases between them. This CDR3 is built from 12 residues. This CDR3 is CASSLVDRGVYF. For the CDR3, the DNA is TGTGCCAGCAGCTTAGTCGACAGAGGGGTGTACTTC.

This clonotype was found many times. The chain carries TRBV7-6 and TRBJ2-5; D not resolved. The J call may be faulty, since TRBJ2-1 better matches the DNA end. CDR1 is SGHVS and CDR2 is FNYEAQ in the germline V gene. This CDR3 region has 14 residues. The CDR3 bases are TGTGCCAGCAGCTTAGCGTCAGCTCTAAATGAGCAGTTCTTC. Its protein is CASSLASALNEQFF.

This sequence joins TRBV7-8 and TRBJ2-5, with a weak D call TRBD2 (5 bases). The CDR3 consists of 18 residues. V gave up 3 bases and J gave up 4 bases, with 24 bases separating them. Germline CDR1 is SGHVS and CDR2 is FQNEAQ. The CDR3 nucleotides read TGTGCCAGCAGCTTCGCAACTCCCCATACCGGAGGAGTAGAGACCCAGTACTTC. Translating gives CASSFATPHTGGVETQYF.

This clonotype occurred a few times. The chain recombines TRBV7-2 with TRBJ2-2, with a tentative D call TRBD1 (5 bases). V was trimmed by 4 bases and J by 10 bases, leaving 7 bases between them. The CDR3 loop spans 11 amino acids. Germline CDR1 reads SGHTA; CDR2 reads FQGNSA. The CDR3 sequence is CASSSREELFF. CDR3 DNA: TGTGCCAGCAGCTCCAGGGAGGAGCTGTTTTTT.

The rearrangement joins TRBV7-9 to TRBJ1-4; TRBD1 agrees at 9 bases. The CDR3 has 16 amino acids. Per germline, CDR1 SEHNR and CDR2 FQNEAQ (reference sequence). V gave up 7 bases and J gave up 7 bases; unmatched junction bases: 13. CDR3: CASTLQSGTGREKLFF. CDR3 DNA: TGTGCCAGCACTCTCCAGTCCGGGACAGGGCGTGAAAAACTGTTTTTT.

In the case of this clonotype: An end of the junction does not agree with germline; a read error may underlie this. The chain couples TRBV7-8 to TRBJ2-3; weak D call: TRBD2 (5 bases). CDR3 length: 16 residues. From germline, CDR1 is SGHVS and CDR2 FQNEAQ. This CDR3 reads CANSSPISAAPNTQYF. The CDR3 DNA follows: TGTGCCAACAGCTCTCCAATTAGCGCGGCCCCGAATACGCAGTATTTT.

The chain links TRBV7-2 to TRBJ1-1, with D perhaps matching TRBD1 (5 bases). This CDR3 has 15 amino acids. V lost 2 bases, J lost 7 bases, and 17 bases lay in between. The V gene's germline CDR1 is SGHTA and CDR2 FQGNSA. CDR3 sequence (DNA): TGTGCCAGCAGCTTAATCGGGGCCTCATCGAGTGAAGCTTTCTTT. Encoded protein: CASSLIGASSSEAFF. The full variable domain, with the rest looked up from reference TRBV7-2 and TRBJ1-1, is GAGVSQSPSNKVTEKGKDVELRCDPISGHTALYWYRQSLGQGLEFLIYFQGNSAPDKSGLPSDRFSAERTGGSVSTLTIQRTQQEDSAVYLCASSLIGASSSEAFFGQGTRLTVV.

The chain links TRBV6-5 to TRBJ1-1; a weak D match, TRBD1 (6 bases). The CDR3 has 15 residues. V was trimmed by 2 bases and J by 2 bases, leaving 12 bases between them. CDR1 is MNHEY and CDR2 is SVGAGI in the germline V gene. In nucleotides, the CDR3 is TGTGCCAGCAGTTACATAGGGGGAAAAAACACTGAAGCTTTCTTT. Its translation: CASSYIGGKNTEAFF.

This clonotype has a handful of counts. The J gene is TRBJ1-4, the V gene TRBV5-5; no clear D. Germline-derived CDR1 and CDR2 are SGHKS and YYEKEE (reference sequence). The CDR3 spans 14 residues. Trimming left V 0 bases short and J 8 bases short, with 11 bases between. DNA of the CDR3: TGTGCCAGCAGCTTGGCACCCACGGTGGAAAAACTGTTTTTT. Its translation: CASSLAPTVEKLFF.

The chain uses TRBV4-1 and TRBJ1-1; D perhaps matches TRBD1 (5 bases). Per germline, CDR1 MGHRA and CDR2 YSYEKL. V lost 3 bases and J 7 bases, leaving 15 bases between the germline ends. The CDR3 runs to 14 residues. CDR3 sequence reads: CASSQKGADSEAFF. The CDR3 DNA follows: TGCGCCAGCAGCCAGAAGGGAGCCGACAGTGAAGCTTTCTTT.

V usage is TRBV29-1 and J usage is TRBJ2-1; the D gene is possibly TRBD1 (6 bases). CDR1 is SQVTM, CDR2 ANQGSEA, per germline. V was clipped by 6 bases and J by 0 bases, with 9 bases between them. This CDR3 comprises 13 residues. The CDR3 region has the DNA TGCAGCGTCCAGGGGAGCTCCTACAATGAGCAGTTCTTC. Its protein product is CSVQGSSYNEQFF.

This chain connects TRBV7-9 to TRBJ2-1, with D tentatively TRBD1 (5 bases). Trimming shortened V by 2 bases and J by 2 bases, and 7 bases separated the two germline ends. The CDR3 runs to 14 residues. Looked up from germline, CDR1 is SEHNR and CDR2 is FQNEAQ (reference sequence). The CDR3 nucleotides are TGTGCCAGCAGCTTACCAGGGACCTACAATGAGCAGTTCTTC. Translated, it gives CASSLPGTYNEQFF.

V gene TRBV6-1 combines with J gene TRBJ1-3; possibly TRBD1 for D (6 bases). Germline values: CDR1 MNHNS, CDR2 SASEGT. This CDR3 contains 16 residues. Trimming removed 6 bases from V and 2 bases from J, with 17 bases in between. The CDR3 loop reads CASSRGGEVAGNTIYF. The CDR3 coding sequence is TGTGCCAGCAGCCGAGGGGGGGAGGTGGCTGGAAACACCATATATTTT.

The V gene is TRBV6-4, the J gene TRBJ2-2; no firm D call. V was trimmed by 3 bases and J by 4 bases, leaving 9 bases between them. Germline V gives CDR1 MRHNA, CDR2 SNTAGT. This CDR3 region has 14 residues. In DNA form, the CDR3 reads TGTGCCAGCAGTGAAAAGGACGGCACCGGGGAGCTGTTTTTT. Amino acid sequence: CASSEKDGTGELFF.